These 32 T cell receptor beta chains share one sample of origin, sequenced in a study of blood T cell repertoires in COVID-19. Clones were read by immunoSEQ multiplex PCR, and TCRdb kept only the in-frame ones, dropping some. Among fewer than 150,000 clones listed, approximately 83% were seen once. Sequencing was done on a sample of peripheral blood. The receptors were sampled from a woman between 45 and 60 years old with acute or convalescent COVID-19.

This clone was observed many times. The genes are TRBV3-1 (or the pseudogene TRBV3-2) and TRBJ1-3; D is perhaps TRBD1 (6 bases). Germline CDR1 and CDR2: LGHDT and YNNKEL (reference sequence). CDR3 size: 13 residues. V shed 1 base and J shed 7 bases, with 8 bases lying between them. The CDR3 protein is CASSQGTVNTIYF. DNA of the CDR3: TGTGCCAGCAGCCAAGGGACAGTCAACACCATATATTTT.

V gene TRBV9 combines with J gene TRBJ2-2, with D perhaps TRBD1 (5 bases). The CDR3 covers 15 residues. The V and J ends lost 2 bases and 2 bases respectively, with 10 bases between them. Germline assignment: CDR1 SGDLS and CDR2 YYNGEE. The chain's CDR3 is CASSVNWGNTGELFF. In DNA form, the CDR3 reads TGTGCCAGCAGCGTTAACTGGGGCAACACCGGGGAGCTGTTTTTT.

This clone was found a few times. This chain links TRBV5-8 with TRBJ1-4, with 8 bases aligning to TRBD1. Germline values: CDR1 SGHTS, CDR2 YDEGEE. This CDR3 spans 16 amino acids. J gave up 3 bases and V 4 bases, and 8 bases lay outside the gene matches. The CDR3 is CASSLDTGQANEKLFF. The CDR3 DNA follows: TGTGCCAGCAGCCTGGATACGGGACAGGCTAATGAAAAACTGTTTTTT. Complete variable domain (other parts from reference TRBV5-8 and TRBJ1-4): EAGVTQSPTHLIKTRGQQATLRCSPISGHTSVYWYQQALGLGLQFLLWYDEGEERNRGNFPPRFSGRQFPNYSSELNVNALELEDSALYLCASSLDTGQANEKLFFGSGTQLSVL.

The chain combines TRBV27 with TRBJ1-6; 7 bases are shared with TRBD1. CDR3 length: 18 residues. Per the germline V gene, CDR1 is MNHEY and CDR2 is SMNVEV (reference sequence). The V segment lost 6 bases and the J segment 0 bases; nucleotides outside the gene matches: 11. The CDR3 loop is CASSSLDREHSYNSPLHF. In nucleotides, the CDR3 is TGTGCCAGCAGCTCGCTCGACAGGGAGCACTCCTATAATTCACCCCTCCACTTT.

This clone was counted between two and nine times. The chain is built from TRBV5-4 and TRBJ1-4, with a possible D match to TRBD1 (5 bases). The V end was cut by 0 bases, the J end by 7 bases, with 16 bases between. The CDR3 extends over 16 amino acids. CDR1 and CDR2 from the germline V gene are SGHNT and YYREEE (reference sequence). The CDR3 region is CASSLDSRLGGEKLFF. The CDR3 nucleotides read TGTGCCAGCAGCTTGGATTCTCGGTTGGGGGGTGAAAAACTGTTTTTT. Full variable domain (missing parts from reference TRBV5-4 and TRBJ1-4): ETGVTQSPTHLIKTRGQQVTLRCSSQSGHNTVSWYQQALGQGPQFIFQYYREEENGRGNFPPRFSGLQFPNYSSELNVNALELDDSALYLCASSLDSRLGGEKLFFGSGTQLSVL.

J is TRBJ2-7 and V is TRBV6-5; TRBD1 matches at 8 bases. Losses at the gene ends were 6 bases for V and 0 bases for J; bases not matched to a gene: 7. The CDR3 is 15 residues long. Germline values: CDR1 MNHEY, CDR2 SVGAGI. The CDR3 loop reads CASRLTGQDSYEQYF. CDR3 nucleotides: TGTGCCAGCAGACTAACGGGACAGGACTCCTACGAGCAGTACTTC.

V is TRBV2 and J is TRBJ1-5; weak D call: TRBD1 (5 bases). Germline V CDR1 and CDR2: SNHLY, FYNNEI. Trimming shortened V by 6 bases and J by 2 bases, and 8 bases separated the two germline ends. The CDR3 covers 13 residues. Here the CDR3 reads CASRPQGNQPQHF. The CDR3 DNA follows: TGTGCCAGCAGGCCACAGGGCAATCAGCCCCAGCATTTT. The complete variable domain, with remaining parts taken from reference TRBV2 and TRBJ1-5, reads EPEVTQTPSHQVTQMGQEVILRCVPISNHLYFYWYRQILGQKVEFLVSFYNNEISEKSEIFDDQFSVERPDGSNFTLKIRSTKLEDSAMYFCASRPQGNQPQHFGDGTRLSIL.

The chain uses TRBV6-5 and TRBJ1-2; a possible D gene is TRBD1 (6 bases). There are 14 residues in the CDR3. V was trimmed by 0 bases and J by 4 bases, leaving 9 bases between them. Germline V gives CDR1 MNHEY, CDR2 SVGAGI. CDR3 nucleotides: TGTGCCAGCAGTTACTCGACAGGAACCTATGGCTACACCTTC. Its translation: CASSYSTGTYGYTF.

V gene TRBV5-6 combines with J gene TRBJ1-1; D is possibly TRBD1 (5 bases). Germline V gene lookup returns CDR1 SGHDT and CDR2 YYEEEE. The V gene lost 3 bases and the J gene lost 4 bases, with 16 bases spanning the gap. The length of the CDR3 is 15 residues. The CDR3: CASSWGGPRGTEAFF. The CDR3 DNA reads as TGTGCCAGCAGCTGGGGGGGTCCGAGGGGCACTGAAGCTTTCTTT.

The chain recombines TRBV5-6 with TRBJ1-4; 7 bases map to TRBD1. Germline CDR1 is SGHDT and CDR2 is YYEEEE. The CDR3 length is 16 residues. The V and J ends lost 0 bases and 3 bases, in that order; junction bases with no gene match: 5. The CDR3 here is CASSLGQGVANEKLFF. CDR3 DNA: TGTGCCAGCAGCTTGGGACAGGGAGTAGCTAATGAAAAACTGTTTTTT.

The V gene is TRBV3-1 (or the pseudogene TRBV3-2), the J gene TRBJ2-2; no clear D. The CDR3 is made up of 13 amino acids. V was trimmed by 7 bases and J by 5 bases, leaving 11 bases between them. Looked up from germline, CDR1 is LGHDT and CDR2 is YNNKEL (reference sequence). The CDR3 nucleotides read TGTGCCAGCACTATGTCGCAAACCGGGGAGCTGTTTTTT. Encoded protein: CASTMSQTGELFF.

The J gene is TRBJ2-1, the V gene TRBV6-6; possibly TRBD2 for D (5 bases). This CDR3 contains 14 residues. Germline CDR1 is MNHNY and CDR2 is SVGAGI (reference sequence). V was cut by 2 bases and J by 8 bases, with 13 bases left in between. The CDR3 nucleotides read TGTGCCAGCAGTTACACTAGGCCCCTAGATGAGCAGTTCTTC. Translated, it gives CASSYTRPLDEQFF.

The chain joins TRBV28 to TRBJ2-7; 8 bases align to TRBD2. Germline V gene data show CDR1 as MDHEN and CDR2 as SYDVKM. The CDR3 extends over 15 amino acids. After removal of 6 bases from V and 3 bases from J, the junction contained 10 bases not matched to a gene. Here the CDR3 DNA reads TGTGCCAGCAGACCAAGCGGGGGTAACGGCTACGAGCAGTACTTC. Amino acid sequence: CASRPSGGNGYEQYF.

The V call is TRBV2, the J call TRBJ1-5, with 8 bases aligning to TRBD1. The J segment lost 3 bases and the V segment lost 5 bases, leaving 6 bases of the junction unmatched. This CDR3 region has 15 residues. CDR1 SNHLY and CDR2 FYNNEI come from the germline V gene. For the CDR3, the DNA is TGTGCCAGCAGTTATGACAGGGGTATCAATCAGCCCCAGCATTTT. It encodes CASSYDRGINQPQHF.

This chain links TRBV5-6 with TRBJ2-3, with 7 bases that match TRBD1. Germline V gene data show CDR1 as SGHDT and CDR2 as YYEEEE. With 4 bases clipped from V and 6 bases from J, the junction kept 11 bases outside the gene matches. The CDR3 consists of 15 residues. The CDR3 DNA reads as TGTGCCAGCAGCCGGTACAGGGGAAGATGGGATACGCAGTATTTT. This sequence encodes CASSRYRGRWDTQYF.

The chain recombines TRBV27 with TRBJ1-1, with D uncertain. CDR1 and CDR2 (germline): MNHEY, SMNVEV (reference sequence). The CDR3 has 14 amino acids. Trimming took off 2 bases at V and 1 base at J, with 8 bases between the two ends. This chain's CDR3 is CASSLVNRNTEAFF. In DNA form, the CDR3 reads TGTGCCAGCAGTTTAGTAAACAGGAACACTGAAGCTTTCTTT.

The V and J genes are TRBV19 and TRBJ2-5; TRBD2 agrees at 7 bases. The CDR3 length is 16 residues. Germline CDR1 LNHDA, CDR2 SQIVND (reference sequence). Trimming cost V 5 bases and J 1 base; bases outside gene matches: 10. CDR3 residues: CASSSFGTMLQETQYF. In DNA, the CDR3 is TGTGCCAGTAGTTCCTTCGGGACTATGCTCCAAGAGACCCAGTACTTC.

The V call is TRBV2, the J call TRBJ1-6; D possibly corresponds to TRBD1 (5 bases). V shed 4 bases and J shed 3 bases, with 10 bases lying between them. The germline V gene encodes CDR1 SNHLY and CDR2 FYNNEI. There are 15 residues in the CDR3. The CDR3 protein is CASSAGQGYNSPLHF. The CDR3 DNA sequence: TGTGCCAGCAGTGCCGGGCAGGGCTATAATTCACCCCTCCACTTT.

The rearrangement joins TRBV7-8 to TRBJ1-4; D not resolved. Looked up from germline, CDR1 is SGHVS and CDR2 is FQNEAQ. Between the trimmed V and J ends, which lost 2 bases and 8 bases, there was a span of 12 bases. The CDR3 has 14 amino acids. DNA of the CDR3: TGTGCCAGCAGCTTACGACCAAGCGGGGAAAAACTGTTTTTT. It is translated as CASSLRPSGEKLFF.

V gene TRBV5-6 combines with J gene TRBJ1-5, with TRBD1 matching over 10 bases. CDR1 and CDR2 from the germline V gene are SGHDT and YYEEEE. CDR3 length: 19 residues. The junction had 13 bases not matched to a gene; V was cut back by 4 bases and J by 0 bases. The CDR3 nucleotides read TGTGCCAGCAGCCGAACCGGGACAGGGGACTTTTATAGCAATCAGCCCCAGCATTTT. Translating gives CASSRTGTGDFYSNQPQHF.

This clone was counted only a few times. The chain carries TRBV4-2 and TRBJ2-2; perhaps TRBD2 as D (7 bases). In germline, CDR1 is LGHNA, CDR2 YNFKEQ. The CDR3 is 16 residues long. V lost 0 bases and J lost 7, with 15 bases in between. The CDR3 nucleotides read TGTGCCAGCAGCCAAGAGAGCCGGGGGGCCGGCGGGGAGCTGTTTTTT. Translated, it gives CASSQESRGAGGELFF.

The CDR3 sequence is CASSPWTSGVGNEQFF. The CDR3, as DNA: TGTGCCAGCAGCCCGTGGACTAGCGGGGTAGGGAATGAGCAGTTCTTC. The chain combines TRBV3-1 (or the pseudogene TRBV3-2) with TRBJ2-1; 12 bases map to TRBD2. Trimming took 4 bases from V and 7 from J; bases not matched to a gene: 8. Germline V gene sequence: CDR1 LGHDT, CDR2 YNNKEL (reference sequence). The CDR3 runs 16 residues.

For the CDR3, the DNA is TGTGCCAGCAGCGGAGAGGGGGTTGGAAACACCATATATTTT. The encoded protein is CASSGEGVGNTIYF. The gene calls are TRBV7-9 and TRBJ1-3; D possibly corresponds to TRBD1 (6 bases). Trimming left V 5 bases short and J 3 bases short, with 11 bases between. Germline loops: CDR1 SEHNR, CDR2 FQNEAQ (reference sequence). The CDR3 runs 14 residues.

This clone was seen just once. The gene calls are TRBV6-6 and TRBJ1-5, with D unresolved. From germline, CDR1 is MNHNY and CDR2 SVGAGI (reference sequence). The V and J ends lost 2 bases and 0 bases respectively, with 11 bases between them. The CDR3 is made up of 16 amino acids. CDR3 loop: CASSYVAPHSNQPQHF. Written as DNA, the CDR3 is TGTGCCAGCAGTTACGTGGCACCACATAGCAATCAGCCCCAGCATTTT.

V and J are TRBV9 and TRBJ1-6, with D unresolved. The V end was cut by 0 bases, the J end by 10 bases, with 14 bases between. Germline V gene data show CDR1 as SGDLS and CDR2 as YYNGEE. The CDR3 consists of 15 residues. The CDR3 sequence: CASSVAQAAGSPLHF. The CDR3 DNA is TGTGCCAGCAGCGTAGCTCAGGCGGCGGGATCACCCCTCCACTTT. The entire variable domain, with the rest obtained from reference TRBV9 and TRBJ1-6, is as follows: DSGVTQTPKHLITATGQRVTLRCSPRSGDLSVYWYQQSLDQGLQFLIQYYNGEERAKGNILERFSAQQFPDLHSELNLSSLELGDSALYFCASSVAQAAGSPLHFGNGTRLTVT.

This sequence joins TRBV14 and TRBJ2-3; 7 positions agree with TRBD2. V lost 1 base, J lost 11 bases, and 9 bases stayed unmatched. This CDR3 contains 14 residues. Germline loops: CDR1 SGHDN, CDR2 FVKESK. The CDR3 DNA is TGTGCCAGCAGCCAAGTTGGGACGCGGGGGAAGCAGTATTTT. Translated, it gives CASSQVGTRGKQYF. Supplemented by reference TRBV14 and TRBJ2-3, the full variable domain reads EAGVTQFPSHSVIEKGQTVTLRCDPISGHDNLYWYRRVMGKEIKFLLHFVKESKQDESGMPNNRFLAERTGGTYSTLKVQPAELEDSGVYFCASSQVGTRGKQYFGPGTRLTVL.

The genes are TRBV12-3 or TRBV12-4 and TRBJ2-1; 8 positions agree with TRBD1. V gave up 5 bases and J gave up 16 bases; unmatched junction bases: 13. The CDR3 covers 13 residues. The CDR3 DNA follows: TGTGCCAGCAGTCTCGGGGTGGACAGGGTTTTTTTCTTC. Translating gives CASSLGVDRVFFF.

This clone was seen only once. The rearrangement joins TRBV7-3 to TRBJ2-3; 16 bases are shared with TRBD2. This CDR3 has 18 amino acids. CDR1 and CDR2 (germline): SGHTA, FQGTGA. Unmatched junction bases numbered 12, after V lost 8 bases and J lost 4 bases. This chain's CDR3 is CASASPGLAGGRSDTQYF. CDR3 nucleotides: TGTGCCAGCGCCTCCCCGGGACTAGCGGGGGGGCGGTCAGATACGCAGTATTTT.

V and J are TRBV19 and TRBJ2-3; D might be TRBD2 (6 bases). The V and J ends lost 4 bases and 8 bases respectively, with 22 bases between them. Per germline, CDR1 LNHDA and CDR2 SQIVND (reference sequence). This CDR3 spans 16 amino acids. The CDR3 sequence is CASSTGRGEVRGTQYF. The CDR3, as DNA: TGTGCCAGTAGTACGGGCCGAGGGGAGGTCCGTGGTACGCAGTATTTT.

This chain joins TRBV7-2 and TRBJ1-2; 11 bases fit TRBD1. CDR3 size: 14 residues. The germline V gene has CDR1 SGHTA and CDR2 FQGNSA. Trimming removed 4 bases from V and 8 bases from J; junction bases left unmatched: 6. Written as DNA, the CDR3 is TGTGCCAGCAGCTCGGGACAGGGGGTAGAAGGCTACACCTTC. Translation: CASSSGQGVEGYTF.

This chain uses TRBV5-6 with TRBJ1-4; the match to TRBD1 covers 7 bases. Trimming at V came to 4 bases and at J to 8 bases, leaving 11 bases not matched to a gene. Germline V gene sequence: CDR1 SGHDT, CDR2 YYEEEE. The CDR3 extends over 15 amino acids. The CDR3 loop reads CASSVDRTDREKLFF. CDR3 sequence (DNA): TGTGCCAGCAGCGTGGACAGGACCGACAGGGAAAAACTGTTTTTT.

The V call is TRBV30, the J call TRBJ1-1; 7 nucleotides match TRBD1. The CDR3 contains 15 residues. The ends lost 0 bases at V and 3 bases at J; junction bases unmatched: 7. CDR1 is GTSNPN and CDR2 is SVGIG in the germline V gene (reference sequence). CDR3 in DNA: TGTGCCTGGAGTGTTATGGTAACAGGGGACACTGAAGCTTTCTTT. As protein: CAWSVMVTGDTEAFF.